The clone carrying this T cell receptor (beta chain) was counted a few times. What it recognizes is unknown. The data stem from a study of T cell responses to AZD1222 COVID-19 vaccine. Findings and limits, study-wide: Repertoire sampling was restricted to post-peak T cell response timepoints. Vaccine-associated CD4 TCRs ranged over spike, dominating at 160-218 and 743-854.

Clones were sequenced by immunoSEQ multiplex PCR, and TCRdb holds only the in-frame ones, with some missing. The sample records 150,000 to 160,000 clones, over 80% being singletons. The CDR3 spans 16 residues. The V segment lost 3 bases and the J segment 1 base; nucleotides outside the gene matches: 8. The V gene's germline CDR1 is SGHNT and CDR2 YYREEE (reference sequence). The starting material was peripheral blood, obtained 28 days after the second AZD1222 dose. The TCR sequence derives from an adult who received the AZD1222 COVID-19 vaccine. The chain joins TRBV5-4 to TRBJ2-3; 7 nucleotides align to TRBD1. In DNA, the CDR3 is TGTGCCAGCAGCTCCCCGACAGGGTGGGGCACAGATACGCAGTATTTT. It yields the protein CASSSPTGWGTDTQYF.